The 28 T cell receptor beta chains below were found in one sample sequenced in a study of vaccination and CD4 T cells after COVID-19. Their antigens are not known. This sample's treatment: approximately 10-day PBMC culture with coronavirus spike peptide pools or control peptides (ViraFEST assay). Cultured CD4+ T cell DNA underwent sequencing with the Oncomine TCR Beta short-read assay. One entry per CDR3 protein results from TCRdb running MiXCR on the PCR reads. The sample includes a few thousand distinct CDR3 sequences, roughly a third of them seen just once. The material was CD4+ T cells from blood, cultured in vitro, obtained after SARS-CoV-2 vaccination. The receptors stem from a human donor who had recovered from COVID-19.

The rearrangement joins TRBV5-1 to TRBJ1-2; TRBD1 matches at 10 bases. The CDR3 is 16 amino acids. V lost 0 bases to trimming and J lost 8 bases; unmatched junction nucleotides: 10. CDR1 is SGHRS, CDR2 YFSETQ, per germline. CDR3 nucleotide sequence: TGCGCCAGCAGCTTGGGGGACAGGGGCCTTTCAGGAGGCTACACCTTC. It codes for CASSLGDRGLSGGYTF.

V is TRBV20-1 and J is TRBJ2-3; D might be TRBD2 (5 bases). The CDR3 runs to 14 residues. Germline V gene data show CDR1 as DFQATT and CDR2 as SNEGSKA (reference sequence). Trimming cost V 6 bases and J 2 bases, with 15 bases left between them. The CDR3 here is CSAQPSGLTDTQYF. The CDR3 DNA reads TGCAGTGCCCAACCGAGCGGCCTCACAGATACGCAGTATTTT.

The chain carries TRBV6-2 or TRBV6-3 and TRBJ2-3; D may be TRBD2 (6 bases). Germline V gives CDR1 MNHEY, CDR2 SVGEGT. V was clipped by 10 bases and J by 0 bases, with 14 bases between them. The CDR3 is 14 residues long. The CDR3 DNA reads TGTGCCACCCAGGGACTGGAGAGCACAGATACGCAGTATTTT. It codes for CATQGLESTDTQYF.

This clonotype was seen a handful of times. This chain connects TRBV27 to TRBJ1-2; 8 positions match TRBD1. There are 15 residues in the CDR3. CDR1 is MNHEY, CDR2 SMNVEV, per germline (reference sequence). Trimming cost V 5 bases and J 5 bases; bases outside gene matches: 10. CDR3 in DNA: TGTGCCAGCAGTCCGGTGACAGGGGCCCGATATGGCTACACCTTC. Its translation is CASSPVTGARYGYTF.

The J gene is TRBJ2-3, the V gene TRBV20-1; D perhaps matches TRBD2 (6 bases). Germline lookup yields CDR1 DFQATT and CDR2 SNEGSKA (reference sequence). The CDR3 totals 13 residues. V was trimmed by 3 bases and J by 2 bases, leaving 9 bases between them. The CDR3 nucleotides are TGCAGTGCTAGGGCGGGGCTCACAGATACGCAGTATTTT. Translated: CSARAGLTDTQYF.

In this sample, this clonotype turned up a few times. The chain couples TRBV20-1 to TRBJ2-7; no reliable D call. Trimming pared 5 bases from V and 0 bases from J, leaving 17 bases between. The V gene's germline CDR1 is DFQATT and CDR2 SNEGSKA (reference sequence). The CDR3 consists of 15 residues. DNA for the CDR3: TGCAGTGCTCCTCCCCTCTCGACGGACTCCTACGAGCAGTACTTC. This encodes CSAPPLSTDSYEQYF.

The chain joins TRBV2 to TRBJ1-5, with D perhaps TRBD1 (6 bases). This CDR3 has 14 residues. The V gene lost 3 bases and the J gene lost 5 bases, with 11 bases spanning the gap. Germline CDR1 reads SNHLY; CDR2 reads FYNNEI. CDR3 residues: CASSDNRGDQPQHF. The DNA for the CDR3 is TGTGCCAGCAGTGATAATAGGGGGGATCAGCCCCAGCATTTT.

The chain couples TRBV7-2 to TRBJ1-1, with 7 bases matching TRBD1. V lost 3 bases to trimming and J lost 0 bases; unmatched junction nucleotides: 1. Germline V CDR1 and CDR2: SGHTA, FQGNSA. This CDR3 is built from 14 residues. The CDR3 bases are TGTGCCAGCAGCTTTACAGGGGTGAACACTGAAGCTTTCTTT. Its translation: CASSFTGVNTEAFF.

A few counts support this clonotype. The V gene is TRBV30, the J gene TRBJ1-5, with 10 bases aligning to TRBD1. This CDR3 is 14 amino acids long. The germline gives CDR1 GTSNPN, CDR2 SVGIG (reference sequence). The J segment lost 5 bases and the V segment lost 6 bases, leaving 7 bases of the junction unmatched. CDR3 bases: TGTGCCTGTTCCGACAGGGGGCGGTATCAGCCCCAGCATTTT. Translated: CACSDRGRYQPQHF.

V usage is TRBV20-1 and J usage is TRBJ1-2; 10 bases are a match to TRBD1. The CDR3 is 12 amino acids. Trimming took 6 bases from V and 5 from J; bases not matched to a gene: 3. Germline V gene data show CDR1 as DFQATT and CDR2 as SNEGSKA (reference sequence). CDR3 protein: CSARGQGYGYTF. DNA for the CDR3: TGCAGTGCCCGGGGACAGGGGTATGGCTACACCTTC.

This clonotype was recorded a few times. The V gene is TRBV7-6, the J gene TRBJ2-5; 11 bases align to TRBD2. Germline trimming cut 2 bases from V and 2 bases from J; bases unmatched to any gene: 4. Germline V gene lookup returns CDR1 SGHVS and CDR2 FNYEAQ. The CDR3 contains 16 residues. The CDR3 here is CASSLSLAGGQETQYF. CDR3 DNA: TGTGCCAGCAGCTTAAGTCTAGCGGGGGGACAAGAGACCCAGTACTTC.

The gene calls are TRBV20-1 and TRBJ2-7; D is uncertain. V lost 0 bases, J lost 1 base, and 10 bases lay in between. CDR3 length: 14 amino acids. Germline V gene sequence: CDR1 DFQATT, CDR2 SNEGSKA (reference sequence). CDR3 region: CSARDPGRSYEQYF. The CDR3 nucleotides read TGCAGTGCTAGAGATCCTGGACGGTCCTACGAGCAGTACTTC.

The rearrangement uses TRBV7-2 and TRBJ2-7, with 10 positions matching TRBD2. Germline assignment: CDR1 SGHTA and CDR2 FQGNSA. The CDR3 spans 14 residues. V lost 5 bases and J lost 2; bases outside the gene matches: 3. In DNA form, the CDR3 reads TGTGCCAGCAGCCGGACTAGCGGAACCTACGAGCAGTACTTC. It translates to CASSRTSGTYEQYF.

The chain couples TRBV20-1 to TRBJ1-2; 10 positions agree with TRBD1. Germline trimming cut 3 bases from V and 4 bases from J; bases unmatched to any gene: 5. The V gene's germline CDR1 is DFQATT and CDR2 SNEGSKA (reference sequence). CDR3 length: 14 amino acids. The CDR3 here is CSARAGTGVYGYTF. In DNA, the CDR3 is TGCAGTGCTAGGGCCGGGACAGGGGTCTATGGCTACACCTTC.

This sequence joins TRBV30 and TRBJ1-2; D is undetermined. Germline CDR1 and CDR2: GTSNPN and SVGIG (reference sequence). V was cut by 1 base and J by 6 bases, with 9 bases left in between. This CDR3 contains 12 residues. The CDR3: CAWSDKWDGYTF. Written as DNA, the CDR3 is TGTGCCTGGAGTGACAAATGGGATGGCTACACCTTC.

This clonotype was observed a single time. The chain links TRBV6-2 or TRBV6-3 to TRBJ1-1; D is unresolved. CDR1 and CDR2 (germline): MNHEY, SVGEGT. The CDR3 length is 14 residues. Trimming pared 6 bases from V and 4 bases from J, leaving 15 bases between. In nucleotides, the CDR3 is TGTGCCAGCAGCTCCACAGCGCGAATCACTGAAGCTTTCTTT. As protein: CASSSTARITEAFF.

This clonotype was picked up a small number of times. The rearrangement links TRBV20-1 to TRBJ2-5; D not resolved. This CDR3 has 13 amino acids. Germline V gene lookup returns CDR1 DFQATT and CDR2 SNEGSKA (reference sequence). Trimming removed 1 base at V and 1 base at J, with 7 bases between. The CDR3 loop is CSARVHSQETQYF. The CDR3 DNA follows: TGCAGTGCTAGAGTCCACAGCCAAGAGACCCAGTACTTC.

The J gene is TRBJ2-3, the V gene TRBV3-1; 9 bases agree with TRBD1. Germline lookup yields CDR1 LGHDT and CDR2 YNNKEL (reference sequence). V lost 5 bases to trimming and J lost 3 bases; unmatched junction nucleotides: 9. The CDR3 totals 16 residues. This CDR3 is CASSARDRVGTDTQYF. Written as DNA, the CDR3 is TGTGCCAGCAGCGCTCGGGACAGGGTTGGGACAGATACGCAGTATTTT.

This chain uses TRBV7-2 with TRBJ1-6; the D is unclear. This CDR3 contains 12 residues. V dropped 7 bases and J dropped 10 bases, with 11 bases sitting between them. CDR1 and CDR2 from the germline V gene are SGHTA and FQGNSA. In DNA form, the CDR3 reads TGTGCCAGCACCGCCTCCGTCTCACCCCTCCACTTT. Translated, it gives CASTASVSPLHF.

This clonotype is classed as hyperexpanded. V usage is TRBV20-1 and J usage is TRBJ1-2; the D is unclear. V gave up 4 bases and J gave up 3 bases, with 15 bases separating them. The germline V gene has CDR1 DFQATT and CDR2 SNEGSKA (reference sequence). The CDR3 runs 14 residues. The CDR3 DNA reads TGCAGTGCTATCCCCCGGTACAGAGACTATGGCTACACCTTC. This sequence encodes CSAIPRYRDYGYTF.

This clonotype was picked up a small number of times. This rearrangement joins TRBV6-1 to TRBJ1-2; D call uncertain. V was pared by 7 bases and J by 7 bases, with 22 bases between. CDR3 length: 15 residues. Germline V CDR1 and CDR2: MNHNS, SASEGT. CDR3 nucleotide sequence: TGTGCCAGCACCATACCCTCAGCCCGGGCCGGTGGCTACACCTTC. Translated, it gives CASTIPSARAGGYTF.

A few counts support this clonotype. The chain couples TRBV11-3 to TRBJ1-2; D not resolved. The ends were cut back, 4 bases at V and 5 bases at J, with 14 bases in the middle. Looked up from germline, CDR1 is SGHNT and CDR2 is YENEEA. CDR3 size: 14 residues. CDR3 residues: CASSSSPGLYGYTF. CDR3 DNA: TGTGCCAGCAGCTCCAGCCCGGGGTTATATGGCTACACCTTC.

This clonotype was counted between two and nine times. V and J are TRBV7-9 and TRBJ2-7; TRBD2 matches at 8 bases. Per the germline V gene, CDR1 is SEHNR and CDR2 is FQNEAQ (reference sequence). The junction had 10 bases not matched to a gene; V was cut back by 5 bases and J by 7 bases. The CDR3 is made up of 14 amino acids. CDR3 sequence: CASSLEMGGGEQYF. The CDR3 DNA follows: TGTGCCAGCAGCCTCGAGATGGGCGGGGGGGAGCAGTACTTC.

V and J are TRBV28 and TRBJ2-7; possibly TRBD2 for D (5 bases). Trimming took 7 bases from V and 0 from J, leaving 10 bases between them. The CDR3 runs 13 residues. Germline assignment: CDR1 MDHEN and CDR2 SYDVKM. CDR3 in amino acids: CASTPGISYEQYF. The CDR3 DNA follows: TGTGCCAGCACTCCCGGGATCTCCTACGAGCAGTACTTC.

The V call is TRBV6-1, the J call TRBJ1-1; D is undetermined. The germline CDR1 and CDR2 sequences are MNHNS and SASEGT. Trimming took 0 bases from V and 4 from J, leaving 9 bases between them. CDR3 length equals 14 residues. For the CDR3, the DNA is TGTGCCAGCAGTGAAGCGCTGGAGTCCACTGAAGCTTTCTTT. Translated, it gives CASSEALESTEAFF.

This clonotype has just a few counts. The chain recombines TRBV7-9 with TRBJ1-6; unclear D gene. This CDR3 is 14 amino acids long. Germline CDR1 SEHNR, CDR2 FQNEAQ (reference sequence). Trimming cost V 5 bases and J 7 bases, with 12 bases left between them. The CDR3 sequence: CASSPSHRNSPLHF. The CDR3 nucleotides read TGTGCCAGCAGCCCCTCCCACCGGAATTCACCCCTCCACTTT.

This chain links TRBV20-1 with TRBJ2-7; 14 nucleotides agree with TRBD2. Trimming took 6 bases from V and 0 from J; bases not matched to a gene: 4. The CDR3 contains 15 residues. Germline CDR1 and CDR2: DFQATT and SNEGSKA (reference sequence). The CDR3 DNA is TGCAGTGCGGGGACTAGCGGGGGCCCCTCCTACGAGCAGTACTTC. It codes for CSAGTSGGPSYEQYF.

The chain recombines TRBV7-9 with TRBJ1-2; D gene ambiguous. Germline CDR1 is SEHNR and CDR2 is FQNEAQ (reference sequence). The CDR3 runs 16 residues. Trimming pared 4 bases from V and 2 bases from J, leaving 17 bases between. The CDR3 sequence: CASSSELAGRNYGYTF. The CDR3 DNA follows: TGTGCCAGCAGCTCCGAATTGGCAGGTCGAAACTATGGCTACACCTTC.